This T cell receptor (beta chain) is from a study of T cell changes during pregnancy in multiple sclerosis. The protocol was immunoSEQ multiplex PCR, while the TCRdb copy is restricted to in-frame clones and leaves out a portion. The sample has under 60,000 clones, 92% seen once; the top ten hold roughly 0.34%. The CDR3 length is 17 residues. V gave up 1 base and J gave up 8 bases; unmatched junction bases: 10. Germline lookup yields CDR1 GTSNPN and CDR2 SVGIG (reference sequence). The sequence came from a female donor in good health, enrolled as a control in a pregnancy study. The input for sequencing was CD4+ T cells from peripheral blood mononuclear cells, taken in the second trimester of pregnancy. V usage is TRBV30 and J usage is TRBJ2-1; 14 bases are shared with TRBD2. Here the CDR3 reads CAWSGETGLAGVYEQFF. The CDR3 coding sequence is TGTGCCTGGAGTGGAGAGACGGGACTAGCGGGGGTATATGAGCAGTTCTTC.